This TCR beta chain was captured by sequencing in a study of cytomegalovirus exposure and HLA in healthy donors. Study-level information: The 120 validation repertoires used the same platform as the approximately 700 first-cohort repertoires (as reported by a later analysis).

Study results and limitations: Among TCR beta chains, those listed as cytomegalovirus-associated numbered under 200.

While the first cohort had 600 to 750 subjects, the donors belonged to the separate validation cohort of over a hundred subjects. The CDR3 runs to 15 residues. V lost 0 bases to trimming and J lost 4 bases, with 10 bases between them. In germline, CDR1 is WNHNN, CDR2 SYGVQD (reference sequence). Libraries were prepared by immunoSEQ multiplex PCR; TCRdb keeps only in-frame clonotypes and omits some of them. This table holds under 200,000 clones, around nine tenths found once. Remarks on this clone: Its target is unknown.

Sequenced input: PBMCs. V gene TRBV10-1 combines with J gene TRBJ2-4; D is unresolved. The sequence came from a woman between 18 and 29 years old in good health and CMV-seropositive. CDR3 nucleotide sequence: TGCGCCAGCAGTGAGTCTGACCCGAGGAAAAACATTCAGTACTTC. It is translated as CASSESDPRKNIQYF.